This paragraph covers one T cell receptor beta chain sequence. V was shortened by 5 bases and J by 2 bases, with 10 bases between the two germline ends. The V gene's germline CDR1 is SEHNR and CDR2 FQNEAQ (reference sequence). The CDR3 runs to 13 residues. One entry per CDR3 protein, called by TCRdb with MiXCR from the 5' RACE reads. The table records 310,000 or so distinct CDR3 sequences, 15% to 20% of them present only once. This record comes from a study of T-cell memory formation after mild COVID-19. Sequenced sample: PBMCs or a T cell subset sorted from them (not recorded which). The clonotype comes from a man between 18 and 29 years old who had mild COVID-19 (a few samples of this study predate the infection). Cell type and time point are not known. The V and J genes are TRBV7-9 and TRBJ2-7; D gene uncertain. In nucleotides, the CDR3 is TGTGCCAGCAGCCCAATAGTCACCTACGAGCAGTACTTC. Translation gives CASSPIVTYEQYF.